A single sample is the source of the 11 T cell receptor beta chains below, sequenced in a study of CD8 T cells in Susac syndrome. 0.5 to 1 ug RNA was reverse transcribed with random hexamers. TCRdb reanalysed the immunoSEQ multiplex PCR reads using MiXCR and keeps one entry per CDR3 protein. The profile shows 250,000 or so distinct CDR3 sequences, around 95% of them singletons. Sequencing was carried out using CD4+ T cells from PBMCs. All receptors derive from a human donor with multiple sclerosis.

The chain employs TRBV5-1 and TRBJ1-4, with D possibly TRBD1 on 5 matching bases. The ends were cut back, 4 bases at V and 3 bases at J, with 13 bases in the middle. CDR3 size: 15 residues. Looked up from germline, CDR1 is SGHRS and CDR2 is YFSETQ. In nucleotides, the CDR3 is TGCGCCAGCAGCGTTAAAGGGGCGGCTAATGAAAAACTGTTTTTT. Residues: CASSVKGAANEKLFF.

Here the CDR3 DNA reads TGTGCCAGCAGCCAAGATCCAGGGTACGAGCAGTACGTC. The encoded protein is CASSQDPGYEQYV. The chain has TRBV14 and TRBJ2-7; D might be TRBD1 (5 bases). The CDR3 is 13 residues long. Germline values: CDR1 SGHDN, CDR2 FVKESK. V shed 0 bases and J shed 4 bases, with 7 bases lying between them.

This chain joins TRBV6-1 and TRBJ2-1; 11 bases line up with TRBD2. The CDR3 is 17 residues long. J gave up 5 bases and V 2 bases, and 8 bases lay outside the gene matches. CDR1 MNHNS and CDR2 SASEGT come from the germline V gene. CDR3 DNA sequence: TGTGCCAGCAGTGAAACACGACTAGCGGGGCTGAACAATGAGCAGTTCTTC. It encodes CASSETRLAGLNNEQFF.

CDR3 residues: CASSMTSSKGEQYF. The CDR3 nucleotides read TGTGCCAGTAGTATGACGAGTTCTAAGGGGGAGCAGTACTTC. This chain connects TRBV19 to TRBJ2-7, with TRBD1 as a possible D gene (5 bases). V shed 3 bases and J shed 7 bases, with 16 bases lying between them. This CDR3 is 14 amino acids long. CDR1 and CDR2 from the germline V gene are LNHDA and SQIVND (reference sequence).

V usage is TRBV18 and J usage is TRBJ2-7; the D is unclear. This CDR3 has 15 residues. Germline assignment: CDR1 KGHSH and CDR2 LQKENI. Trimming cost V 3 bases and J 2 bases, with 14 bases left between them. The DNA for the CDR3 is TGTGCCAGCTCACCGCGTATTGGCCAAGCCTACGAGCAGTACTTC. Encoded protein: CASSPRIGQAYEQYF.

The chain links TRBV20-1 to TRBJ1-5; 8 bases align to TRBD1. This CDR3 region has 15 residues. Germline assignment: CDR1 DFQATT and CDR2 SNEGSKA (reference sequence). Trimming removed 2 bases from V and 0 bases from J; junction bases left unmatched: 3. CDR3 coding DNA: TGCAGTGCTAGACAGGGGGCGTATAGCAATCAGCCCCAGCATTTT. Translation: CSARQGAYSNQPQHF.

The genes are TRBV3-1 and TRBJ2-3; D is undetermined. The CDR3 runs 16 residues. Trimming pared 0 bases from V and 5 bases from J, leaving 15 bases between. Germline CDR1 LGHDT, CDR2 YNNKEL (reference sequence). The CDR3 coding sequence is TGTGCCAGCAGCCAAGATAGACGATCCGCACAAGATACGCAGTATTTT. It codes for CASSQDRRSAQDTQYF.

The chain links TRBV10-3 to TRBJ1-2; 7 bases are shared with TRBD1. V trimming: 7 bases; J trimming: 3 bases; junction bases outside the gene matches: 5. CDR1 and CDR2 from the germline V gene are ENHRY and SYGVKD. This CDR3 contains 13 residues. The CDR3 loop is CAITDDRDYGYTF. DNA of the CDR3: TGTGCCATCACCGATGACAGGGACTATGGCTACACCTTC.

The chain recombines TRBV12-3 or TRBV12-4 with TRBJ2-1; D unresolved. V was shortened by 6 bases and J by 12 bases, with 21 bases between the two germline ends. This CDR3 contains 14 residues. The CDR3 spells CASSVSSPSRGQFF. CDR3 nucleotides: TGTGCCAGCAGCGTCTCATCCCCGTCCCGCGGGCAGTTCTTC.

This clonotype was counted a single time. The chain couples TRBV29-1 to TRBJ1-2; weak D call: TRBD1 (6 bases). Germline V gives CDR1 SQVTM, CDR2 ANQGSEA. CDR3 length: 12 residues. V was trimmed by 2 bases and J by 3 bases, leaving 7 bases between them. CDR3 DNA: TGCAGCGTTGAACGGACAGACTATGGCTACACCTTC. Translating gives CSVERTDYGYTF. The full variable domain, completed using reference TRBV29-1 and TRBJ1-2, is SAVISQKPSRDICQRGTSLTIQCQVDSQVTMMFWYRQQPGQSLTLIATANQGSEATYESGFVIDKFPISRPNLTFSTLTVSNMSPEDSSIYLCSVERTDYGYTFGSGTRLTVV.

The chain employs TRBV19 and TRBJ1-5; perhaps TRBD1 as D (5 bases). V was trimmed by 5 bases and J by 6 bases, leaving 17 bases between them. CDR3 length: 15 amino acids. CDR1 LNHDA and CDR2 SQIVND come from the germline V gene (reference sequence). CDR3 nucleotide sequence: TGTGCCAGTAGTCCCCCGGGGAGGGACGGTCAGCCCCAGCATTTT. Its translation is CASSPPGRDGQPQHF. Full variable domain (rest looked up from reference TRBV19 and TRBJ1-5): DGGITQSPKYLFRKEGQNVTLSCEQNLNHDAMYWYRQDPGQGLRLIYYSQIVNDFQKGDIAEGYSVSREKKESFPLTVTSAQKNPTAFYLCASSPPGRDGQPQHFGDGTRLSIL.